The next 7 T cell receptor beta chains were all read from a single sample in a study of T cell repertoires in cytomegalovirus infection (dated by TCRdb to the late 2010s). The sequencer listed for this sample is Illumina HiSeq 1500. The raw public reads went through TCRdb reprocessing: fastp at Q25, MiXCR clone calling, in-frame beta chains kept. When rows share a CDR3 protein, they turn into one entry using the most common DNA and genes. In all, the sample holds over 150,000 distinct CDR3 sequences, and 15% to 20% of those were seen once. The ten largest make up approximately 25% of the sample. Specimen: CD8+ T cells from PBMCs. The receptors here all came from a human donor in good health (CMV status not recorded). Some clones in this sample may be carry-over from other donors' samples.

This clonotype occurred a few times. The chain uses TRBV24-1 and TRBJ2-1, with 8 positions matching TRBD1. From germline, CDR1 is KGHDR and CDR2 SFDVKD. CDR3 length: 18 residues. The junction had 14 bases not matched to a gene; V was cut back by 2 bases and J by 6 bases. CDR3 residues: CATSDSQKRQGTPNEQFF. Written as DNA, the CDR3 is TGTGCCACCAGTGATTCGCAAAAACGACAGGGGACCCCCAATGAGCAGTTCTTC.

This clonotype was detected ten times or more. The rearrangement joins TRBV7-8 to TRBJ2-1; D possibly corresponds to TRBD2 (6 bases). The CDR3 sequence is 16 residues long. Germline V gene data show CDR1 as SGHVS and CDR2 as FQNEAQ. V gave up 2 bases and J gave up 7 bases, with 18 bases separating them. The CDR3 nucleotides are TGTGCCAGCAGCTTAACGTCCTCCCCGGGGAGGAATGAGCAGTTCTTC. Encoded protein: CASSLTSSPGRNEQFF.

This chain connects TRBV7-2 to TRBJ2-7, with D perhaps TRBD1 or TRBD2 (6 bases each). Germline values: CDR1 SGHTA, CDR2 FQGNSA. The CDR3 extends over 15 amino acids. The ends were cut back, 1 base at V and 3 bases at J, with 13 bases in the middle. The CDR3 DNA is TGTGCCAGCAGCTTAGGGGTAGGGGGACTCTACGAGCAGTACTTC. Its translation is CASSLGVGGLYEQYF.

This sequence joins TRBV14 and TRBJ1-1; the D gene is possibly TRBD1 (5 bases). Trimming took off 8 bases at V and 4 bases at J, with 20 bases between the two ends. The CDR3 spans 15 residues. CDR1 is SGHDN and CDR2 is FVKESK in the germline V gene. The CDR3 DNA is TGTGCCAGCTGCCCCCGGGGGGTTGGTTTCACTGAAGCTTTCTTT. It translates to CASCPRGVGFTEAFF.

The rearrangement joins TRBV7-2 to TRBJ1-1; unclear D gene. Trimming took off 2 bases at V and 6 bases at J, with 25 bases between the two ends. Germline V CDR1 and CDR2: SGHTA, FQGNSA. CDR3 length equals 18 residues. CDR3 nucleotide sequence: TGTGCCAGCAGCTTATGGGGTAGCGGGGTTCCGGTTGTCGCTGAAGCTTTCTTT. The encoded protein is CASSLWGSGVPVVAEAFF. Drawing the rest from reference TRBV7-2 and TRBJ1-1, the complete variable domain is GAGVSQSPSNKVTEKGKDVELRCDPISGHTALYWYRQSLGQGLEFLIYFQGNSAPDKSGLPSDRFSAERTGGSVSTLTIQRTQQEDSAVYLCASSLWGSGVPVVAEAFFGQGTRLTVV.

The CDR3 loop is CASSYSNLRGELFF. DNA of the CDR3: TGTGCCAGCAGTTACTCGAACCTTCGCGGGGAGCTGTTTTTT. V gene TRBV6-2 or TRBV6-3 combines with J gene TRBJ2-2; D call uncertain. This CDR3 region has 14 residues. Trimming cost V 0 bases and J 7 bases, with 9 bases left between them. Germline V gene lookup returns CDR1 MNHEY and CDR2 SVGEGT.

A few counts support this clonotype. V usage is TRBV23-1 and J usage is TRBJ2-2; 7 nucleotides align to TRBD1. TRBV23-1 qualifies as an ORF whose function is uncertain. The V and J ends lost 4 bases and 0 bases, in that order; junction bases with no gene match: 8. The CDR3 length is 17 residues. The CDR3, as DNA: TGCGCCAGCAGTCCTTATACAGGGGTAGCGAACACCGGGGAGCTGTTTTTT. Its translation is CASSPYTGVANTGELFF.